This record looks at one TCR beta chain sequence and its context. This CDR3 is 17 amino acids long. V was pared by 2 bases and J by 0 bases, with 7 bases of the junction left unmatched. Germline CDR1 and CDR2: SGDLS and YYNGEE. Original methodology: Estimated nucleated cell counts came from reference gene primer amplification. TCRdb keeps only in-frame clones here, not all; method: immunoSEQ multiplex PCR. The V and J calls and clone size were taken over from that table, and D and trimming were inferred from the DNA. The sample gives approximately 40,000 clones, 86% of which show up once; more than 15% is in the top ten. This entry is derived from a study of blood T cell repertoires in COVID-19.

The specimen sequenced was peripheral blood. The chain combines TRBV9 with TRBJ2-7; TRBD1 matches 11 bases. The origin of this receptor is a man aged 45-60 years in a cohort sampled during active COVID-19. CDR3: CASSVSAGTGGSYEQYF. Here the CDR3 DNA reads TGTGCCAGCAGCGTCAGCGCCGGGACAGGGGGCTCCTACGAGCAGTACTTC.